The 18 T cell receptor beta chains reported below all come from one sample, sequenced in a study of a mutant IDH1 vaccine in newly diagnosed glioma. Time point meaning: week 35, safety follow-up. Topical imiquimod accompanied each vaccine dose, which consisted of 300 ug of mutant IDH1 20-mer peptide. This table comes from immunoSEQ multiplex PCR, and its TCRdb copy is limited to in-frame clones, with some not included. The sample contains fewer than 55,000 clones, 81% of which appear only once. No antigen has been identified for these receptors. The material sequenced was PBMCs, taken from a glioma patient whose treatment included an IDH1 peptide vaccine. These receptor sequences come from a woman aged 35 to 49 with glioma. Some clones in this sample may be carry-over from other donors' samples.

The rearrangement uses TRBV5-1 and TRBJ1-1; 10 bases are a match to TRBD1. The CDR3 contains 15 residues. J lost 4 bases, V lost 0 bases, and 3 bases had no gene match. In germline, CDR1 is SGHRS, CDR2 YFSETQ. The chain's CDR3 is CASSLAGTGATEAFF. DNA of the CDR3: TGCGCCAGCAGCTTGGCCGGGACAGGGGCCACTGAAGCTTTCTTT.

In its sample, this clone was seen once. The chain links TRBV6-1 to TRBJ1-2; D is unclear. The V gene's germline CDR1 is MNHNS and CDR2 SASEGT. The CDR3 totals 13 residues. V dropped 2 bases and J dropped 10 bases, with 14 bases sitting between them. CDR3 DNA sequence: TGTGCCAGCAGTGAAAAGGAGCCAGCTCCCTACACCTTC. This encodes CASSEKEPAPYTF.

J is TRBJ2-2 and V is TRBV7-8; D is uncertain. The CDR3 covers 15 residues. Germline values: CDR1 SGHVS, CDR2 FQNEAQ. Trimming removed 5 bases from V and 6 bases from J, with 16 bases in between. Here the CDR3 reads CASSPPTRPAGELFF. CDR3 in DNA: TGTGCCAGCAGCCCACCTACAAGACCAGCCGGGGAGCTGTTTTTT.

The rearrangement uses TRBV11-2 and TRBJ2-7; D gene unclear. The V end was cut by 2 bases, the J end by 7 bases, with 12 bases between. This CDR3 is built from 13 residues. The V gene's germline CDR1 is SGHAT and CDR2 FQNNGV. CDR3 loop: CASSLSGFREQYF. For the CDR3, the DNA is TGTGCCAGCAGCTTATCCGGGTTTAGGGAGCAGTACTTC. The whole variable domain, remainder taken from reference TRBV11-2 and TRBJ2-7, is EAGVAQSPRYKIIEKRQSVAFWCNPISGHATLYWYQQILGQGPKLLIQFQNNGVVDDSQLPKDRFSAERLKGVDSTLKIQPAKLEDSAVYLCASSLSGFREQYFGPGTRLTVT.

The gene calls are TRBV5-1 and TRBJ1-5, with a possible D match to TRBD1 (5 bases). The CDR3 length is 14 residues. The V end was cut by 6 bases, the J end by 2 bases, with 12 bases between. Per germline, CDR1 SGHRS and CDR2 YFSETQ. The CDR3 sequence: CASKPGQGNQPQHF. The CDR3 nucleotides read TGCGCCAGCAAACCGGGGCAGGGCAATCAGCCCCAGCATTTT.

The chain is built from TRBV5-1 and TRBJ1-1, with 7 bases lining up with TRBD1. CDR1 is SGHRS, CDR2 YFSETQ, per germline. Trimming cost V 4 bases and J 4 bases; bases outside gene matches: 13. The CDR3 consists of 16 residues. CDR3 residues: CASSLDRVTLLTEAFF. In DNA, the CDR3 is TGCGCCAGCAGCCTAGACAGGGTAACGTTGCTCACTGAAGCTTTCTTT.

The genes are TRBV6-6 and TRBJ2-5, with 8 bases lining up with TRBD2. There are 15 residues in the CDR3. V shed 7 bases, J shed 5 bases, and the junction held 12 bases outside the gene matches. Germline-derived CDR1 and CDR2 are MNHNY and SVGAGI (reference sequence). CDR3 sequence (DNA): TGTGCCAGCACCGGGAGGAGCGGGGGCCGGGAGACCCAGTACTTC. Amino acid sequence: CASTGRSGGRETQYF.

The gene calls are TRBV7-9 and TRBJ1-3; no clear D gene. The germline gives CDR1 SEHNR, CDR2 FQNEAQ (reference sequence). Between the trimmed V and J ends, which lost 3 bases and 1 base, there was a span of 4 bases. This CDR3 has 13 residues. CDR3 sequence reads: CASSFRSGNTIYF. The CDR3 DNA sequence: TGTGCCAGCAGCTTCCGATCTGGAAACACCATATATTTT.

J is TRBJ2-5 and V is TRBV5-6; 8 nucleotides agree with TRBD2. Trimming cost V 5 bases and J 5 bases; bases outside gene matches: 11. This CDR3 comprises 15 residues. CDR1 is SGHDT, CDR2 YYEEEE, per germline. The CDR3 DNA reads as TGTGCCAGCAGTGAAAGCGGGGGTTCCGGTGAGACCCAGTACTTC. This codes for CASSESGGSGETQYF.

This chain links TRBV11-2 with TRBJ1-4; a possible D gene is TRBD1 (6 bases). The germline V gene encodes CDR1 SGHAT and CDR2 FQNNGV. The CDR3 contains 15 residues. V lost 0 bases to trimming and J lost 8 bases, with 13 bases between them. The CDR3 here is CASSLDPGAIEKLFF. CDR3 DNA sequence: TGTGCCAGCAGCTTAGATCCGGGGGCAATCGAAAAACTGTTTTTT.

The chain has TRBV6-1 and TRBJ1-5; no clear D gene. The length of the CDR3 is 14 residues. CDR1 MNHNS and CDR2 SASEGT come from the germline V gene. The V end was cut by 7 bases, the J end by 4 bases, with 14 bases between. The CDR3 DNA follows: TGTGCCAGCACATTGGGGTCAGGAAATCAGCCCCAGCATTTT. Residues: CASTLGSGNQPQHF.

CDR3 region: CASSPTSGPPNEQFF. As DNA, the CDR3 is TGTGCCAGCAGCCCGACTAGCGGGCCCCCTAATGAGCAGTTCTTC. The V gene is TRBV4-2, the J gene TRBJ2-1, with 10 bases aligning to TRBD2. J gave up 7 bases and V 4 bases, and 7 bases lay outside the gene matches. This CDR3 is built from 15 residues. Germline CDR1 is LGHNA and CDR2 is YNFKEQ.

This clone was seen just once. This chain connects TRBV20-1 to TRBJ1-2; no definite D call. Between the trimmed V and J ends, which lost 3 bases and 5 bases, there was a span of 7 bases. The CDR3 totals 11 residues. The germline CDR1 and CDR2 sequences are DFQATT and SNEGSKA (reference sequence). The CDR3 reads CSARPIYGYTF. The CDR3 DNA reads as TGCAGTGCTAGGCCAATATATGGCTACACCTTC.

There are a few counts of this clone. The rearrangement links TRBV19 to TRBJ2-7; perhaps TRBD2 as D (6 bases). V was cut by 5 bases and J by 3 bases, with 14 bases left in between. Germline V gene sequence: CDR1 LNHDA, CDR2 SQIVND (reference sequence). The CDR3 spans 14 residues. The CDR3 loop reads CASSGGLLNYEQYF. The CDR3, as DNA: TGTGCCAGTAGTGGAGGGCTATTGAACTACGAGCAGTACTTC.

This clone was detected once. The DNA for the CDR3 is TGTGCCACAAGACTAGCGGGTACGCAGTATTTT. Protein product: CATRLAGTQYF. This rearrangement joins TRBV27 to TRBJ2-3; 10 nucleotides match TRBD2. Germline lookup yields CDR1 MNHEY and CDR2 SMNVEV (reference sequence). The junction had 3 bases not matched to a gene; V was cut back by 10 bases and J by 8 bases. The CDR3 is 11 residues long.

The chain employs TRBV11-1 and TRBJ2-7; 8 bases map to TRBD1. The germline V gene encodes CDR1 SGHAT and CDR2 FQDESV (reference sequence). CDR3 length: 11 amino acids. J was trimmed by 4 bases and V by 8 bases; bases with no gene match: 1. CDR3 bases: TGTGCCAGCGGACAGGGTTACGAGCAGTACTTC. Its translation: CASGQGYEQYF.

The chain couples TRBV2 to TRBJ1-4, with D possibly matching TRBD1 (5 bases). Between the trimmed V and J ends, which lost 3 bases and 8 bases, there was a span of 19 bases. The CDR3 extends over 16 amino acids. Germline values: CDR1 SNHLY, CDR2 FYNNEI. In nucleotides, the CDR3 is TGTGCCAGCAGTGAGCTCGGCGGAGGGGAAGAGGAAAAACTGTTTTTT. This encodes CASSELGGGEEEKLFF.

The chain couples TRBV4-2 to TRBJ1-1; maybe TRBD1 (5 bases). Germline values: CDR1 LGHNA, CDR2 YNFKEQ. V was shortened by 1 base and J by 6 bases, with 15 bases between the two germline ends. CDR3 length equals 15 residues. The CDR3: CASSQGGGLVPEAFF. In DNA form, the CDR3 reads TGTGCCAGCAGCCAAGGGGGGGGGTTGGTCCCTGAAGCTTTCTTT.